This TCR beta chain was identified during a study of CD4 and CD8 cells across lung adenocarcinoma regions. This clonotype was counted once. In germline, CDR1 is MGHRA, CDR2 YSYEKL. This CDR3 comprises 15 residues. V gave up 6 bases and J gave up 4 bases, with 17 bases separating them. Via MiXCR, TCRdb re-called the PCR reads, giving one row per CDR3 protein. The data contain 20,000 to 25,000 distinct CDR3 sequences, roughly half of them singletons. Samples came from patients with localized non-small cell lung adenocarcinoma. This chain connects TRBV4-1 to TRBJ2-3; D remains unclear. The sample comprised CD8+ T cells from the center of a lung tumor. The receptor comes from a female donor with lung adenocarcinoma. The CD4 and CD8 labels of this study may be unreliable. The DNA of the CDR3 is TGCGCCAGCAGACCGGTCCTAAGGGATCCAGATACGCAGTATTTT. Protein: CASRPVLRDPDTQYF.